The 10 T cell receptor beta chains below all came from one sample that was sequenced in a study of early T cells in non-severe SARS-CoV-2 infection. TCRdb fed the 5' RACE reads into MiXCR, producing one record per CDR3 protein. The sample records about 60,000 distinct CDR3 sequences, around 5.2% being singletons. What was sequenced was whole blood. These receptors all stem from an adult who was a healthcare worker with PCR-confirmed SARS-CoV-2 infection or an uninfected control (not recorded which).

This clonotype was picked up a small number of times. The CDR3 DNA is TGTGCCAGTAGTATAGAGGCTGGCCTCAAAAACATTCAGTACTTC. This gives the protein CASSIEAGLKNIQYF. The chain links TRBV19 to TRBJ2-4; D unclear. Germline assignment: CDR1 LNHDA and CDR2 SQIVND (reference sequence). V was clipped by 0 bases and J by 3 bases, with 9 bases between them. CDR3 length: 15 residues.

This clonotype was seen once. A read error is possible here, since a much larger clone lies one base away. The V and J genes are TRBV6-6 and TRBJ2-1; 13 positions agree with TRBD2. CDR1 MNHNY and CDR2 SVGAGI come from the germline V gene (reference sequence). After removal of 5 bases from V and 7 bases from J, the junction contained 5 bases not matched to a gene. The CDR3 runs to 15 residues. The CDR3 protein is CASSPMGLAGNEQFF. The CDR3 DNA is TGTGCCAGCAGTCCTATGGGACTAGCGGGAAATGAGCAGTTCTTC.

There are a few counts of this clonotype. This chain connects TRBV3-1 to TRBJ2-7; a weak D match, TRBD2 (6 bases). Trimming pared 0 bases from V and 3 bases from J, leaving 12 bases between. Germline-derived CDR1 and CDR2 are LGHDT and YNNKEL (reference sequence). This CDR3 has 15 residues. Here the CDR3 reads CASSQDRRGSYEQYF. CDR3 nucleotide sequence: TGTGCCAGCAGCCAAGACCGGCGGGGAAGCTACGAGCAGTACTTC.

This clonotype has only a few counts. The chain uses TRBV29-1 and TRBJ1-2, with 8 bases matching TRBD1. The V gene end was trimmed by 4 bases and the J gene end by 5 bases; junction bases not matched to a gene: 3. Germline values: CDR1 SQVTM, CDR2 ANQGSEA. The CDR3 contains 12 residues. The CDR3 bases are TGCAGCGTTGCCGACAGGGGTTATGGCTACACCTTC. Amino acid sequence: CSVADRGYGYTF.

The rearrangement uses TRBV3-1 and TRBJ2-1; 9 positions agree with TRBD2. Germline V CDR1 and CDR2: LGHDT, YNNKEL (reference sequence). This CDR3 comprises 14 residues. V lost 7 bases, J lost 10 bases, and 11 bases stayed unmatched. The CDR3, as DNA: TGTGCCAGCAACCGGACTAGCGAGATTGGGGAGCAGTTCTTC. Translated, it gives CASNRTSEIGEQFF.

This clonotype was counted ten times or more. This chain links TRBV28 with TRBJ2-7, with 8 positions matching TRBD1. CDR1 is MDHEN and CDR2 is SYDVKM in the germline V gene. This CDR3 is built from 12 residues. V shed 8 bases, J shed 4 bases, and the junction held 4 bases outside the gene matches. The CDR3 nucleotides are TGTGCCAGCTCACAGGGGGATTACGAGCAGTACTTC. It translates to CASSQGDYEQYF. Drawing the rest from reference TRBV28 and TRBJ2-7, the complete variable domain is DVKVTQSSRYLVKRTGEKVFLECVQDMDHENMFWYRQDPGLGLRLIYFSYDVKMKEKGDIPEGYSVSREKKERFSLILESASTNQTSMYLCASSQGDYEQYFGPGTRLTVT.

This clonotype was observed a handful of times. This chain connects TRBV19 to TRBJ2-7; TRBD2 matches 7 bases. V dropped 5 bases and J dropped 3; count of bases not matched to a gene: 7. The CDR3 contains 14 residues. CDR1 LNHDA and CDR2 SQIVND come from the germline V gene (reference sequence). The CDR3 is CASSAQAGSYEQYF. The DNA of the CDR3 is TGTGCCAGTAGTGCCCAAGCGGGAAGCTACGAGCAGTACTTC.

This clonotype was counted many times. The chain employs TRBV15 and TRBJ2-4; 8 nucleotides match TRBD1. The CDR3 extends over 16 amino acids. The V segment lost 5 bases and the J segment 0 bases; nucleotides outside the gene matches: 6. The V gene's germline CDR1 is LNHNV and CDR2 YYDKDF (reference sequence). The CDR3 nucleotides are TGTGCCACCAGCGGCAAACAGGGGGTAGCCAAAAACATTCAGTACTTC. The encoded protein is CATSGKQGVAKNIQYF.

In its sample, this clonotype was seen a few times. V and J are TRBV6-2 or TRBV6-3 and TRBJ2-1, with 10 bases fitting TRBD2. Unmatched junction bases numbered 14, after V lost 5 bases and J lost 1 base. Germline-derived CDR1 and CDR2 are MNHEY and SVGEGT. The CDR3 consists of 19 residues. CDR3 loop: CASSHRRASGGISYNEQFF. The CDR3 region has the DNA TGTGCCAGCAGTCACCGCAGGGCTAGCGGGGGTATTTCCTACAATGAGCAGTTCTTC.

This clonotype occurred a few times. The V call is TRBV7-9, the J call TRBJ1-2; D remains unclear. This CDR3 has 11 residues. Per germline, CDR1 SEHNR and CDR2 FQNEAQ (reference sequence). Trimming left V 10 bases short and J 0 bases short, with 6 bases between. The CDR3 nucleotides are TGTGCCATGCCATCTAACTATGGCTACACCTTC. Its translation is CAMPSNYGYTF.